This is a list of T cell receptor beta chains from one sample in a study of shared clonotypes between healthy human individuals. Measured with immunoSEQ multiplex PCR; TCRdb has only the in-frame clones, and not every one. This table has some 650,000 clones, more than 95% appearing once. Sequenced sample: naive CD4+ T cells sorted from blood. These receptors were collected from a young woman in good health. Both conserved end residues are part of each CDR3. The D gene is left open where the match is weak. Size values are once, few and many counts, or a class for expanded clones, and some rows have none.

length	J	size	D	V	CDR3	DNA
14	TRBJ2-1	.	TRBD1	TRBV6-9	CASYRGPLYNEQFF	TGTGCCAGCTACAGGGGGCCGCTCTACAATGAGCAGTTCTTC
15	TRBJ2-7	.	TRBD2	TRBV7-3	CASSLWAGDPYEQYF	TGTGCCAGCAGCTTATGGGCGGGAGATCCCTACGAGCAGTACTTC
13	TRBJ1-1	.	TRBD1	TRBV30	CAWSAASGQGAFF	TGTGCCTGGAGTGCCGCCTCGGGACAGGGAGCTTTCTTT
16	TRBJ2-3	.	.	TRBV11-1	CASSREAAADTDTQYF	TGTGCCAGCAGCCGAGAAGCGGCGGCCGACACAGATACGCAGTATTTT
12	TRBJ2-1	.	.	TRBV6-1	CASRATPAGQFF	TGTGCCAGCAGGGCCACCCCCGCGGGGCAGTTCTTC
10	TRBJ2-4	.	.	TRBV20-1	CSASTGPQYF	TGCAGTGCTAGTACGGGACCGCAGTACTTC
17	TRBJ1-3	once	TRBD1	TRBV18	CASSLPGQGFSGNTIYF	TGTGCCAGCTCACTCCCGGGACAGGGGTTCTCTGGAAACACCATATATTTT
15	TRBJ2-2	.	.	TRBV6-1	CASSARGTNTGELFF	TGTGCCAGCAGTGCGCGAGGAACAAACACCGGGGAGCTGTTTTTT
13	TRBJ2-1	.	TRBD2	TRBV11-1	CASSPTSAGEQFF	TGTGCCAGCAGCCCAACTAGCGCGGGTGAGCAGTTCTTC
17	TRBJ1-2	.	.	TRBV28	CASSTAGQPPTNYGYTF	TGTGCCAGCAGCACAGCAGGACAGCCGCCTACTAACTATGGCTACACCTTC
16	TRBJ1-3	once	.	TRBV6-6	CASSYPQPDSGNTIYF	TGTGCCAGCAGTTACCCCCAGCCCGACTCTGGAAACACCATATATTTT
18	TRBJ2-6	once	.	TRBV21-1	CASSSRRFGGSGANVLTF	TGTGCCAGCAGCTCACGACGTTTCGGGGGCTCTGGGGCCAACGTCCTGACTTTC
16	TRBJ2-7	.	TRBD2	TRBV5-1	CASSAGLADRIYEQYF	TGCGCCAGCAGCGCGGGACTAGCGGATAGAATCTACGAGCAGTACTTC
12	TRBJ1-4	.	.	TRBV2	CASGGDHEKLFF	TGTGCCAGCGGAGGGGACCATGAAAAACTGTTTTTT
13	TRBJ1-2	.	.	TRBV5-1	CASSGGRNYGYTF	TGCGCCAGCAGCGGGGGCCGGAACTATGGCTACACCTTC
18	TRBJ2-2	.	TRBD2	TRBV19	CASSSLNLAGVQTGELFF	TGTGCCAGTAGTTCCCTAAACCTAGCGGGAGTACAAACCGGGGAGCTGTTTTTT
16	TRBJ2-7	.	TRBD2	TRBV28	CASSSGEVAGVREQYF	TGTGCCAGCAGTTCGGGGGAGGTAGCGGGAGTTCGCGAGCAGTACTTC
14	TRBJ2-7	.	.	TRBV11-3	CASSLSEGSYEQYF	TGTGCCAGCAGCCTGTCAGAAGGCTCCTACGAGCAGTACTTC
14	TRBJ2-7	.	.	TRBV28	CASSLHGARDEQYF	TGTGCCAGCAGTTTGCACGGGGCCCGGGACGAGCAGTACTTC
17	TRBJ2-1	.	.	TRBV4-2	CASGRRGAASSYNEQFF	TGTGCCAGCGGCCGTCGAGGAGCTGCGAGCTCCTACAATGAGCAGTTCTTC
16	TRBJ1-5	.	TRBD1	TRBV6-1	CASSVTGGKSNQPQHF	TGTGCCAGCAGTGTAACAGGGGGGAAAAGCAATCAGCCCCAGCATTTT
13	TRBJ1-2	.	.	TRBV6-1	CASRSRGLYGYTF	TGTGCCAGCCGCTCCCGTGGACTCTATGGCTACACCTTC
15	TRBJ2-1	.	.	TRBV5-4	CASHPSRRAGNEQFF	TGTGCCAGCCACCCCAGCCGGCGAGCGGGCAATGAGCAGTTCTTC
18	TRBJ2-1	.	.	TRBV5-1	CASSPVRALVSSYNEQFF	TGCGCCAGCAGCCCGGTTCGTGCCCTCGTCAGCTCCTACAATGAGCAGTTCTTC
13	TRBJ1-1	.	TRBD1	TRBV18	CASSSDRATEAFF	TGTGCCAGCTCATCCGACAGGGCCACTGAAGCTTTCTTT
15	TRBJ1-5	.	.	TRBV6-1	CASRKTLWGNQPQHF	TGTGCCAGCAGGAAGACACTATGGGGCAATCAGCCCCAGCATTTT
15	TRBJ2-5	.	TRBD1	TRBV5-8	CASSLARGHQETQYF	TGTGCCAGCAGCTTGGCCAGGGGGCACCAAGAGACCCAGTACTTC
15	TRBJ2-1	once	TRBD2	TRBV28	CASMGLASNGNEQFF	TGTGCCAGCATGGGACTAGCGTCTAACGGGAATGAGCAGTTCTTC
15	TRBJ2-7	.	TRBD1	TRBV5-1	CASSVGTGGTGQQYF	TGCGCCAGCAGCGTCGGGACAGGGGGCACGGGGCAGCAGTACTTC
14	TRBJ1-5	.	TRBD1	TRBV19	CASSLPTGFQPQHF	TGTGCCAGTAGTCTCCCGACAGGGTTTCAGCCCCAGCATTTT
13	TRBJ1-1	.	TRBD1	TRBV5-4	CASINQGGSEAFF	TGTGCCAGCATCAACCAGGGGGGCTCTGAAGCTTTCTTT
13	TRBJ2-5	once	.	TRBV28	CASGQAGRKTQYF	TGTGCCAGCGGCCAGGCAGGGCGAAAGACCCAGTACTTC
16	TRBJ2-3	.	TRBD1	TRBV5-6	CASSWYTGTGTDTQYF	TGTGCCAGCAGCTGGTACACCGGGACAGGGACAGATACGCAGTATTTT
18	TRBJ1-1	.	TRBD1	TRBV7-9	CASSLPPIRQGIFTEAFF	TGTGCCAGCAGCCTACCACCAATTAGACAGGGGATTTTCACTGAAGCTTTCTTT
15	TRBJ1-5	.	.	TRBV30	CAWSVFASPNQPQHF	TGTGCCTGGAGTGTATTCGCCTCACCCAATCAGCCCCAGCATTTT
17	TRBJ2-4	.	.	TRBV4-1	CASSPGGRQSLANIQYF	TGCGCCAGCAGCCCCGGGGGTCGGCAGAGCCTAGCAAACATTCAGTACTTC
14	TRBJ2-7	.	.	TRBV6-1	CASSEPPKQYEQYF	TGTGCCAGCAGTGAACCCCCTAAACAATACGAGCAGTACTTC
17	TRBJ2-3	.	.	TRBV27	CASSLSPGQETADTQYF	TGTGCCAGCAGTTTATCCCCGGGGCAGGAGACCGCAGATACGCAGTATTTT
13	TRBJ2-5	.	TRBD1	TRBV29-1	CSVAKGAGETQYF	TGCAGCGTGGCGAAGGGGGCAGGAGAGACCCAGTACTTC
14	TRBJ1-1	.	.	TRBV2	CASSELGGGTEAFF	TGTGCCAGCAGTGAACTCGGGGGTGGCACTGAAGCTTTCTTT
13	TRBJ1-2	.	.	TRBV28	CASRLDNVSGYTF	TGTGCCAGCAGACTGGACAACGTCAGTGGCTACACCTTC
16	TRBJ1-1	.	.	TRBV6-6	CASSYSTAVDGTEAFF	TGTGCCAGCAGTTACTCAACGGCTGTGGACGGCACTGAAGCTTTCTTT
16	TRBJ2-5	.	.	TRBV6-4	CASSATPDDCQETQYF	TGTGCCAGCAGTGCCACTCCCGACGACTGCCAAGAGACCCAGTACTTC
15	TRBJ2-7	.	TRBD2	TRBV5-1	CASSSKGLVVSEQYF	TGCGCCAGCAGCTCGAAAGGACTAGTTGTTAGCGAGCAGTACTTC
14	TRBJ1-2	.	.	TRBV5-1	CASSLASVNYGYTF	TGCGCCAGCAGCTTGGCCTCCGTTAACTATGGCTACACCTTC
11	TRBJ2-5	.	.	TRBV2	CASSGWETQYF	TGTGCCAGCAGTGGATGGGAGACCCAGTACTTC
14	TRBJ1-2	.	TRBD1	TRBV28	CASRPGTESYGYTF	TGTGCCAGCAGACCCGGGACAGAGAGCTATGGCTACACCTTC
13	TRBJ2-3	once	.	TRBV30	CAWNPGGADTQYF	TGTGCCTGGAACCCGGGTGGCGCAGATACGCAGTATTTT
13	TRBJ2-1	.	.	TRBV5-1	CASSPPGDNEQFF	TGCGCCAGCAGCCCCCCGGGGGACAATGAGCAGTTCTTC
15	TRBJ1-5	.	.	TRBV6-5	CASSYLPPGAQPQHF	TGTGCCAGCAGTTACCTCCCCCCCGGGGCTCAGCCCCAGCATTTT
13	TRBJ2-1	.	.	TRBV5-1	CASSRGTLNEQFF	TGCGCCAGCAGCCGCGGGACTCTTAATGAGCAGTTCTTC